Reported below is one TCR beta chain. Germline V gene data show CDR1 as LGHNA and CDR2 as YSLEER. The CDR3 sequence is 14 residues long. Trimming stripped 0 bases from V and 4 bases from J, with 9 bases between. The entry originates in a study of response to subunit inactivated influenza vaccine. TCRdb re-derived calls from the RT-PCR reads in MiXCR, one entry per CDR3 protein. Here the sample spans 500,000 to 600,000 distinct CDR3 sequences, 12% to 15% being singletons. This chain uses TRBV4-3 with TRBJ1-2, with D uncertain. The TCR was taken from a middle-aged man who received an inactivated influenza vaccine. This specimen was PBMCs from blood, taken 12 days after vaccination. CDR3 amino acids: CASSQDDPSYGYTF. DNA of the CDR3: TGCGCCAGCAGCCAAGATGACCCCAGCTATGGCTACACCTTC.